Following are 4 T cell receptor beta chains from one sample sequenced in a study of T cells in Graves' hyperthyroidism and ophthalmopathy. It was RNA transcripts that yielded the amplified TCR beta CDR3 regions. Initially, a first-round RT-PCR of the TCR CDR3 employed the HTBI primer set. TCRdb reprocessed the multiplex PCR reads with MiXCR, giving one entry per CDR3 protein. Altogether hundreds of thousands of distinct CDR3 sequences are present, 35% to 40% being singletons, with the ten largest covering 8.9%. Sequencing was done on a sample of blood. These receptors came from a man younger than 30 with Graves' hyperthyroidism.

This clonotype was observed many times. CDR3 in DNA: TGTGCCAGCAGCCAAGGGGCGGGTTATGGAAACACCATATATTTT. This codes for CASSQGAGYGNTIYF. The V and J genes are TRBV7-3 and TRBJ1-3; maybe TRBD1 (5 bases). Looked up from germline, CDR1 is SGHTA and CDR2 is FQGTGA. Trimming cost V 5 bases and J 3 bases, with 14 bases left between them. This CDR3 comprises 15 residues.

This clonotype was detected once. Being one base from a much bigger clone, this may be a read error. The conserved closing phenylalanine or tryptophan is absent in this CDR3, likely reflecting a read error. The rearrangement links TRBV7-2 to TRBJ1-1, with D possibly being TRBD1 (6 bases). CDR1 and CDR2 from the germline V gene are SGHTA and FQGNSA. The length of the CDR3 is 14 residues. The ends were cut back, 5 bases at V and 1 base at J, with 11 bases in the middle. The DNA for the CDR3 is TGTGCCAGCAGCCGGGGGGCGCGGAACACTGAAGCTTTCCTT. The encoded protein is CASSRGARNTEAFL.

This clonotype was recorded once. The chain uses TRBV25-1 and TRBJ1-1, with a weak D call TRBD1 (6 bases). V shed 6 bases and J shed 11 bases, with 25 bases lying between them. Germline values: CDR1 MGHDK, CDR2 SYGVNS. The CDR3 extends over 15 amino acids. CDR3 protein: CASSPGPQGLGKAFF. CDR3 nucleotide sequence: TGTGCCAGCAGCCCCGGCCCCCAGGGGCTAGGGAAGGCTTTCTTT.

This clonotype was detected only a few times. The chain links TRBV5-1 to TRBJ2-7; D is undetermined. Trimming cost V 2 bases and J 5 bases, with 8 bases left between them. Germline V gene data show CDR1 as SGHRS and CDR2 as YFSETQ. The CDR3 runs to 12 residues. In DNA, the CDR3 is TGCGCCAGCAGCTTACGGGCGAACGAGCAGTACTTC. This gives the protein CASSLRANEQYF.